This TCR beta chain emerged from a study of cytomegalovirus exposure and HLA in healthy donors. Study summary: Of all 400 or so donors who were genotyped, under 90% belonged to the Caucasian-associated ancestry cluster. Overall study findings and caveats: Association of a missense DCLRE1C variant with TCR beta V- and J-gene trimming was reported in a later analysis. Immune exposure information comprised only CMV serostatus. Accurate predictions that matched the HLA-A and HLA-B alleles of most subjects were reportedly made from TCR beta sequences.

Primers: 60 Vbeta forward and 13 Jbeta reverse. Clones were read by immunoSEQ multiplex PCR, and TCRdb kept only the in-frame ones, dropping some. This sample has under 200,000 clones; around 80% occur once, and the top ten carry under 0.75%. Per the germline V gene, CDR1 is SGHAT and CDR2 is FQDESV (reference sequence). J was trimmed by 6 bases and V by 6 bases; bases with no gene match: 2. This CDR3 contains 13 residues. Concerning this clone itself: Its antigen is unknown.

This TCR was sampled from a middle-aged woman in good health and CMV-seronegative. The chain has TRBV11-1 and TRBJ2-7; 13 nucleotides line up with TRBD2. Sequenced input: PBMCs. The CDR3 DNA reads as TGTGCCAGCAGTGGACTAGCGGGAGTCGAGCAGTACTTC. This sequence encodes CASSGLAGVEQYF.